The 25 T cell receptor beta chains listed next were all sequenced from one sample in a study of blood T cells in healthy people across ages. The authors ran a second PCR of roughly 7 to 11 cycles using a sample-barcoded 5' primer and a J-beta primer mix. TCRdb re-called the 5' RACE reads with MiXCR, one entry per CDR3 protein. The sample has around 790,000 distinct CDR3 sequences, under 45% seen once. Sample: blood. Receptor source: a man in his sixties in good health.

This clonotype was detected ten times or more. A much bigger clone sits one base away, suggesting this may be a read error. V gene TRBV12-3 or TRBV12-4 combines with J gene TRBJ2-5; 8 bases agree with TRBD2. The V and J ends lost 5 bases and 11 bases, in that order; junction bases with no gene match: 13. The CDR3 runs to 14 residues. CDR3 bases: TGTGCCAGCAGTAAGGGACTAGGGATCAATGAGCAGTACTTC. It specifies CASSKGLGINEQYF.

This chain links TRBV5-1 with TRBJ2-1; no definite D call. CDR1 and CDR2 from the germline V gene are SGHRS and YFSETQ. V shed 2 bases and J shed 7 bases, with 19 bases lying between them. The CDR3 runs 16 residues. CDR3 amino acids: CASSFSALTLSNEQFF. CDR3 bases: TGCGCCAGCAGCTTCTCGGCCCTCACACTAAGTAATGAGCAGTTCTTC.

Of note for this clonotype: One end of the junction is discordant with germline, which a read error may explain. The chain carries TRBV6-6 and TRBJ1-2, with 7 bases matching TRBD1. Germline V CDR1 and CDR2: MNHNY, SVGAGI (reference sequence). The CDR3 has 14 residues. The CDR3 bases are TGTGCCTGCAGCCGACGGGACAGCCACTATGGCTACACCTTC. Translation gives CACSRRDSHYGYTF.

CDR3 in DNA: TGTGCCAGCAGCCCACAGACGGGCCAGCCCCAGCATTTT. Its protein product is CASSPQTGQPQHF. The chain joins TRBV7-9 to TRBJ1-5, with no clear D. There are 13 residues in the CDR3. Germline V gene sequence: CDR1 SEHNR, CDR2 FQNEAQ (reference sequence). V lost 5 bases and J 7 bases, leaving 12 bases between the germline ends.

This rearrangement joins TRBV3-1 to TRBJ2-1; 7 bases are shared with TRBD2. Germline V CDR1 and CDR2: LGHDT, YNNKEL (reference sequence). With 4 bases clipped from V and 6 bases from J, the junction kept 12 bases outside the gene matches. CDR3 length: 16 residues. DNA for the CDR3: TGTGCCAGCAGCCCTCGGACGCCCCGGGGGGTCAATGAGCAGTTCTTC. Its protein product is CASSPRTPRGVNEQFF.

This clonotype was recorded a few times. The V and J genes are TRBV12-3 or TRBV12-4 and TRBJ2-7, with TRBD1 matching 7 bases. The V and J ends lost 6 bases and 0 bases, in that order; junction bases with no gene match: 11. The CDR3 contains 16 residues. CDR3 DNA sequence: TGTGCCAGCAGCTACATCCCCCAGGGGGACTCCTACGAGCAGTACTTC. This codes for CASSYIPQGDSYEQYF.

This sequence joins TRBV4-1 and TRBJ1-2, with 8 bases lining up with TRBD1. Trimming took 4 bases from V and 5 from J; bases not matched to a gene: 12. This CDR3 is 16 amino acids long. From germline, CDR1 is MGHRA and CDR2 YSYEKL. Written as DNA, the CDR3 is TGCGCCAGCAGCCCCATCCGGACAGGGTCGAGGTATGGCTACACCTTC. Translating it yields CASSPIRTGSRYGYTF.

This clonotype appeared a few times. The CDR3: CASSYGPDYEQYF. CDR3 nucleotides: TGTGCCAGCAGTTACGGCCCAGACTACGAGCAGTACTTC. The chain links TRBV6-5 to TRBJ2-7; D gene ambiguous. The CDR3 totals 13 residues. V shed 2 bases and J shed 3 bases, with 8 bases lying between them. Germline V gene lookup returns CDR1 MNHEY and CDR2 SVGAGI.

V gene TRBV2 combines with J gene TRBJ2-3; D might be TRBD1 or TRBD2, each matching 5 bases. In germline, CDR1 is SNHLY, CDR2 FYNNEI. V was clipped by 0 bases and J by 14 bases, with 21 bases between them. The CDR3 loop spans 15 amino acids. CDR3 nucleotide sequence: TGTGCCAGCAGTGAAGCGCTTCGGGGCAGGAATCCATCGTATTTT. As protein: CASSEALRGRNPSYF.

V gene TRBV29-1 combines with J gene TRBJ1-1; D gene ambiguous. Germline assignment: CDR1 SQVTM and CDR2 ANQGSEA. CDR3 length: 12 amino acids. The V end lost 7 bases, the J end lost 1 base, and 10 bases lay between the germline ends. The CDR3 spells CSGRFSNTEAFF. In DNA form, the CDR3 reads TGCAGCGGACGGTTTTCGAACACTGAAGCTTTCTTT.

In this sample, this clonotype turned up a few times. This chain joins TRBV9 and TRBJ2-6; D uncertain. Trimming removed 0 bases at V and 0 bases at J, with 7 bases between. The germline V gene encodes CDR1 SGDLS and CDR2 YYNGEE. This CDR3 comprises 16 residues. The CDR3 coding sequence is TGTGCCAGCAGCGTAGGGTGGAGCTCTGGGGCCAACGTCCTGACTTTC. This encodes CASSVGWSSGANVLTF.

CDR3 nucleotides: TGTGCCAGCAGTGAAGAGGGACTAGCGGGGGCTATTGAGCAGTTCTTC. It encodes CASSEEGLAGAIEQFF. The chain joins TRBV2 to TRBJ2-1; 14 nucleotides agree with TRBD2. The CDR3 runs to 16 residues. Trimming at V came to 1 base and at J to 9 bases, leaving 5 bases not matched to a gene. Germline CDR1 and CDR2: SNHLY and FYNNEI.

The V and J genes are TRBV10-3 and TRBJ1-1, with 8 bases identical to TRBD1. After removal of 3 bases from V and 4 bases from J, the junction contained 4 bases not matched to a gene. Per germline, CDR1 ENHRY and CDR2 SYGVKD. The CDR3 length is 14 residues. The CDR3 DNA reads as TGTGCCATCAGTGAACAGGGGGTGGGCACTGAAGCTTTCTTT. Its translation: CAISEQGVGTEAFF.

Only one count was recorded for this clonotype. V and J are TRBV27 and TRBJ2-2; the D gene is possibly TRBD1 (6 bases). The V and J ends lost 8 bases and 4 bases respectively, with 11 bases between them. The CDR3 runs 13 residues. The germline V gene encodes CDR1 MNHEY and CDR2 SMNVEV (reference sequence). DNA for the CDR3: TGTGCCAGCCGCAGGGGTACCACCGGGGAGCTGTTTTTT. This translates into CASRRGTTGELFF.

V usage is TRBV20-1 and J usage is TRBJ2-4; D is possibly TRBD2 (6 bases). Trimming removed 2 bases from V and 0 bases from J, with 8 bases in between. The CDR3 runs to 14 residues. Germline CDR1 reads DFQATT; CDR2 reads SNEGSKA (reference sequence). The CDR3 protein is CSARLGLAKNIQYF. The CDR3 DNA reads TGCAGTGCTAGATTGGGACTAGCCAAAAACATTCAGTACTTC.

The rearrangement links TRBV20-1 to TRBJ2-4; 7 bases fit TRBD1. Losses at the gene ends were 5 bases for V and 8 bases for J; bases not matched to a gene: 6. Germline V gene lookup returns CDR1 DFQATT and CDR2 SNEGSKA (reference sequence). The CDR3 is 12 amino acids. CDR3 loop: CSADRAKDIQYF. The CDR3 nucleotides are TGCAGTGCTGACAGGGCGAAGGACATTCAGTACTTC.

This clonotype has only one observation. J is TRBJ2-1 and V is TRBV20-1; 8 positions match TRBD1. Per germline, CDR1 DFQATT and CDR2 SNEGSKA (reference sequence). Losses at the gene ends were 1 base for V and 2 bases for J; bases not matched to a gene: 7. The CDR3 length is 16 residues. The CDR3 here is CSARGPRTGTYNEQFF. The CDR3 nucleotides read TGCAGTGCTAGAGGGCCAAGGACAGGGACCTACAATGAGCAGTTCTTC.

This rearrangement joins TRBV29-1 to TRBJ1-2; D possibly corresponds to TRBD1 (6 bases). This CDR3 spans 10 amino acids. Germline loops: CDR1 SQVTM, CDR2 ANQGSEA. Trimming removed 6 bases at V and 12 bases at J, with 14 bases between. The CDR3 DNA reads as TGCAGCGTAGGACAGAAAAGTAACACCTTC. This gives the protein CSVGQKSNTF.

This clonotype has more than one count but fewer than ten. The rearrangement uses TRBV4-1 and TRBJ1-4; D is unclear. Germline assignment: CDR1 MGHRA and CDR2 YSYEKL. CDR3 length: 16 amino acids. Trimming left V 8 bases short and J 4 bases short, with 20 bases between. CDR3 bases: TGCGCCAGCTCCATGGTAAACACAGACATTAATGAAAAACTGTTTTTT. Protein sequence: CASSMVNTDINEKLFF.

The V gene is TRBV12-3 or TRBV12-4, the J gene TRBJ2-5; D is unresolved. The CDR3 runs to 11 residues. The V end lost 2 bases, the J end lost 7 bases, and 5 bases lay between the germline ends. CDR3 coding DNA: TGTGCCAGCAGTTTATACGGGACCCAGTACTTC. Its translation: CASSLYGTQYF.

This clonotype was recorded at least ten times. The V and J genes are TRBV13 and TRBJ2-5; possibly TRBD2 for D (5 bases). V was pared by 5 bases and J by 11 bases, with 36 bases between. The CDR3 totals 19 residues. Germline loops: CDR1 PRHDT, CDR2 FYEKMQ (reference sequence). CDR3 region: CASSPRFALYDPGSDGQYF. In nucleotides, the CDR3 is TGTGCCAGCAGCCCGCGTTTCGCTCTTTATGATCCGGGGTCGGATGGGCAGTACTTC.

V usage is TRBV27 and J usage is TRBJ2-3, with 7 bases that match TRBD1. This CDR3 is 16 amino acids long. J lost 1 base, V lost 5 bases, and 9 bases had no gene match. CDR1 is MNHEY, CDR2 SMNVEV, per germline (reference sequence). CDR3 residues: CASSPQGLGGTDTQYF. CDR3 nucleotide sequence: TGTGCCAGCAGTCCACAGGGGTTGGGAGGCACAGATACGCAGTATTTT.

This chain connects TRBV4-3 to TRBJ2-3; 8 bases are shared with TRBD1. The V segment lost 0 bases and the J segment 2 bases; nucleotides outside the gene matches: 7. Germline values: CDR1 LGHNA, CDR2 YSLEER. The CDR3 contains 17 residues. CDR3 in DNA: TGCGCCAGCAGCCAAGATCTACAGGGGGGATACACAGATACGCAGTATTTT. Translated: CASSQDLQGGYTDTQYF.

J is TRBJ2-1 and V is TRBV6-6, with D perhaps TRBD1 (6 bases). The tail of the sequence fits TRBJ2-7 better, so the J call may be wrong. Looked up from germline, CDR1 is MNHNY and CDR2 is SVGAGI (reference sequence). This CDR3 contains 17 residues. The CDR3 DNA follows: TGTGCCAGCAGTTACTCCCCCCCACAGGGAATCTACAATGAGCAGTACTTC. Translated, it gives CASSYSPPQGIYNEQYF.

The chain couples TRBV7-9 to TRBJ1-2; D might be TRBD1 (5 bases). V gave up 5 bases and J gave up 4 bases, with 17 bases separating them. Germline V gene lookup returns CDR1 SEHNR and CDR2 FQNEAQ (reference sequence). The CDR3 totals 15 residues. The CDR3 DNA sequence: TGTGCCAGCAGCCAGACGTCAGGCGGGGGCTATGGCTACACCTTC. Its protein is CASSQTSGGGYGYTF. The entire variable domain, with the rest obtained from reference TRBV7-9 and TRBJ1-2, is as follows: DTGVSQNPRHKITKRGQNVTFRCDPISEHNRLYWYRQTLGQGPEFLTYFQNEAQLEKSRLLSDRFSAERPKGSFSTLEIQRTEQGDSAMYLCASSQTSGGGYGYTFGSGTRLTVV.